This T cell receptor beta chain is drawn from a study of response to subunit inactivated influenza vaccine. About this clonotype itself: Its antigen is currently unknown.

TCRdb re-called the RT-PCR reads with MiXCR, one entry per CDR3 protein. The sample includes some 190,000 distinct CDR3 sequences, 14% of them seen just once. Notes on the study in general: The authors suggested that few new T cells are recruited per seasonal influenza vaccination.

The ends were cut back, 2 bases at V and 0 bases at J, with 8 bases in the middle. The CDR3 is 15 residues long. The source of this sequence is a man between 50 and 59 years old who received an inactivated influenza vaccine. Sequenced material: CD8+ T cells sorted from PBMCs, taken 4 to 6 days after vaccination. This chain connects TRBV12-3 or TRBV12-4 to TRBJ1-3; D is possibly TRBD1 (5 bases). The CDR3 DNA reads TGTGCCAGCAGTTTACCACAGGTCTCTGGAAACACCATATATTTT. Translating gives CASSLPQVSGNTIYF.